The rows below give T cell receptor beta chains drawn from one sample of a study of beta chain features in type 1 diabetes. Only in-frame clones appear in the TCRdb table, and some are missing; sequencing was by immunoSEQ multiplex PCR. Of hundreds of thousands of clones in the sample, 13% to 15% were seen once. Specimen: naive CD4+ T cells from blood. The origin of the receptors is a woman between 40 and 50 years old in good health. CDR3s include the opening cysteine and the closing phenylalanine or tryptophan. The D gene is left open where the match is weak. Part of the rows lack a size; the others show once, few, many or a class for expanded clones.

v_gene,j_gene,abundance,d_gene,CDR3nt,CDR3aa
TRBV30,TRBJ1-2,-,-,TGTGCCTGGAGAGGAGTAACTGCCTTCCCCGCAGATGGCTACACCTTC,CAWRGVTAFPADGYTF
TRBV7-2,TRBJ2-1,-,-,TGTGCCAGCAGCTACCCCCTCCAGGGCAATGAGCAGTTCTTC,CASSYPLQGNEQFF
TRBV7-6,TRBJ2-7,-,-,TGTGCCAGCAGCTTCAGGTCAGGAGGGTACGACGAGCAGTACTTC,CASSFRSGGYDEQYF
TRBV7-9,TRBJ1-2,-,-,TGTGCCAGCAGCTTAGCTAGCCGGAACCCTGGCTACACCTTC,CASSLASRNPGYTF
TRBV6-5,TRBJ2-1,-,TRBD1,TGTGCCAGCAGTTGGGCCGGGACAGGGGTGTACAATGAGCAGTTCTTC,CASSWAGTGVYNEQFF
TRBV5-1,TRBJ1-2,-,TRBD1,TGCGCCAGCAGCTTGCGTACTATCTCCGGGACAGGGACGGACTACACCTTC,CASSLRTISGTGTDYTF
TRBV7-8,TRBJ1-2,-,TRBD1,TGTGCCAGCAGCTGGACAGGGGGCGCGAACTATGGCTACACCTTC,CASSWTGGANYGYTF
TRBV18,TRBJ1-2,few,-,TGTGCCAGCTCACCACCCGGGGGGAGCTATGGCTACACCTTC,CASSPPGGSYGYTF
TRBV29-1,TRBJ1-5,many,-,TGCAGCGTAGTCCAGGGTCTCGGTCAGCCCCAGCATTTT,CSVVQGLGQPQHF
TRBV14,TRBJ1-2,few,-,TGTGCCAGCAGCCAAGATCAGGGCAGCAACTATGGCTACACCTTC,CASSQDQGSNYGYTF
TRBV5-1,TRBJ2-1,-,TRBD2,TGCGCCAGCAGCTTCCAGGGAGGGCGAAATGAGCAGTTCTTC,CASSFQGGRNEQFF
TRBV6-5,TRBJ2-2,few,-,TGTGCCAGCAGAGCTGCTGGGCGGGCCGGGGAGCTGTTTTTT,CASRAAGRAGELFF
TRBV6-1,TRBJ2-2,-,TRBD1,TGTGCCAGCAGTGAGGGGACAGCCTACACCGGGGAGCTGTTTTTT,CASSEGTAYTGELFF
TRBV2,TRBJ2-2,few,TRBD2,TGTGCCAGCAGCAAAGGACTAGCGGGCACCGGGGAGCTGTTTTTT,CASSKGLAGTGELFF
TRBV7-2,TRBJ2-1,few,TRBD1,TGTGCCAGCAATGGCAGGGGGCCAAGGAATGAGCAGTTCTTC,CASNGRGPRNEQFF
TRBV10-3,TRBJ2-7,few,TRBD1,TGTGCCATCAGCCCCGGACAGGGAGACTACGAGCAGTACTTC,CAISPGQGDYEQYF
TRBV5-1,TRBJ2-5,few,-,TGCGCCAGCAGCTTGGGGAGAGGGAAAGAGACCCAGTACTTC,CASSLGRGKETQYF
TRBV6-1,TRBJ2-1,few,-,TGTGCCAGCAGTGAAATTCTAGGGGTGGTGGGCAATGAGCAGTTCTTC,CASSEILGVVGNEQFF
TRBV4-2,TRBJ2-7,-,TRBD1,TGTGCCAGCAGCCTCCGACTCGGGACAGCCAGCTCCTACGAGCAGTACTTC,CASSLRLGTASSYEQYF
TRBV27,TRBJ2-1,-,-,TGTGCCAGCAGTTCCAACATGCAGTCCTACAATGAGCAGTTCTTC,CASSSNMQSYNEQFF
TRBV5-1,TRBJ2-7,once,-,TGCGCCAGCAGCTCCGGGAGTACCTACGAGCAGTACTTC,CASSSGSTYEQYF
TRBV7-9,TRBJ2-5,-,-,TGTGCCAGCGAGGGACAAGAGACCCAGTACTTC,CASEGQETQYF
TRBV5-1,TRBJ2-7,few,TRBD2,TGCGCCAGCAGCTTGGGAGCTAGCGGATCCTACGAGCAGTACTTC,CASSLGASGSYEQYF
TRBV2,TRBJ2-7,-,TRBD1,TGTGCCAGCACAAACCAGGGGACAGGGACCTACGAGCAGTACTTC,CASTNQGTGTYEQYF
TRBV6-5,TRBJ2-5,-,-,TGTGCCAGCAGCCAAGGACAGCCTTTCGACTTC,CASSQGQPFDF
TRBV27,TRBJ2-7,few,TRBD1,TGTGCCAGCAGTTTCTCGGACAGGGTATCTTACGAGCAGTACTTC,CASSFSDRVSYEQYF
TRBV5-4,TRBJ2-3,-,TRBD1,TGTGCCAGCAGCGTGGGACAGCCTAGCACAGATACGCAGTATTTT,CASSVGQPSTDTQYF
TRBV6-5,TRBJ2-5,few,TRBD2,TGTGCCAGCACTAGCGGGGCGGAGACCCAGTACTTC,CASTSGAETQYF
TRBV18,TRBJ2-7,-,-,TGTGCCAGCTCACGAATGACAGGCTCCTACGAGCAGTACTTC,CASSRMTGSYEQYF
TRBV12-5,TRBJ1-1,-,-,TGTGCTAGTGGTTCGCAGGGAGGCACTGAAGCTTTCTTT,CASGSQGGTEAFF
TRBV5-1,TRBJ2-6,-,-,TGCGCCAGCAGCTTGGGGCAGGGGCGCGGGGCCAACGTCCTGACTTTC,CASSLGQGRGANVLTF
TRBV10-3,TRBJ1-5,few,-,TGTGCCATCGGCAGCGGAGGCAATCAGCCCCAGCATTTT,CAIGSGGNQPQHF
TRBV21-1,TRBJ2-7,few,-,TGTGCCAGCATACCAAAAACCGGGTCAGCTAGCTCCTACGAGCAGTACTTC,CASIPKTGSASSYEQYF
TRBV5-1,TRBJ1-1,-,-,TGCGCCAGCAGCTTGGGTCCGGGGGGCACTGAAGCTTTCTTT,CASSLGPGGTEAFF
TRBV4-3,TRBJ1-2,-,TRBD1,TGCGCCAGCAGCCGAGGACAGGGAGGTGGCTACACCTTC,CASSRGQGGGYTF
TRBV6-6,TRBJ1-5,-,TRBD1,TGTGCCAGCAGTACTCTAGGGGGCGCGAATCAGCCCCAGCATTTT,CASSTLGGANQPQHF
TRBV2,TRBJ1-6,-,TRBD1,TGTGCCAGCAGGGGACAGGGGGTCGGTTCACCCCTCCACTTT,CASRGQGVGSPLHF
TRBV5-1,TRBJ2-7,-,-,TGCGCCAGCAGCTTGGGCAGCAGGGTGGACGAGCAGTACTTC,CASSLGSRVDEQYF
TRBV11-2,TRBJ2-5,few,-,TGTGCCAGCAGCCCAAAAGAGACCCAGTACTTC,CASSPKETQYF
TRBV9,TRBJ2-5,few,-,TGTGCCAGCAGCGTAGTTTCGGAGGGGCCCCAGTACTTC,CASSVVSEGPQYF
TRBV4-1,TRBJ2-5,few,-,TGCGCCAGCAGCCAGATGTGGCCTAGAGGGGGTAGAGAGACCCAGTACTTC,CASSQMWPRGGRETQYF
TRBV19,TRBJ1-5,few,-,TGTGCCAGTAGTAATCAGGGAGGGTATCAGCCCCAGCATTTT,CASSNQGGYQPQHF
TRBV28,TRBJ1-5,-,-,TGTGCCAGCAGTTTGGCGGATCAGCCCCAGCATTTT,CASSLADQPQHF
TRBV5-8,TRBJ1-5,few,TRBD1,TGTGCCAGCAGCCCGGGGACAGGGGATAGCAATCAGCCCCAGCATTTT,CASSPGTGDSNQPQHF
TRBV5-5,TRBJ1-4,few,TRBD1,TGTGCCAGCAGCCTGGGACAGAACAATGAAAAACTGTTTTTT,CASSLGQNNEKLFF
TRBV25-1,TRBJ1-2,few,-,TGTGCCAGCAGTGGGGGGGGACGGTTCTATGGCTACACCTTC,CASSGGGRFYGYTF
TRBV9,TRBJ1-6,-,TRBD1,TGTGCCAGCAGCGTAGGGGACAGGGTTGGTTCACCCCTCCACTTT,CASSVGDRVGSPLHF